This TCR beta chain was observed in a study of spatial heterogeneity in lung cancer. About the study: TCR and UMI combinations that were unique each appeared, on average, more than ten times in raw reads.

CDR3 size: 13 residues. Germline CDR1 and CDR2: GTSNPN and SVGIG (reference sequence). Trimming stripped 2 bases from V and 1 base from J, with 8 bases between. Specified time point: sample taken at primary tumor resection. The donors, about 74 patients with untreated early-stage non-small cell lung cancer, provided the samples. Material for sequencing was whole RNA from tumor, nontumor lung or frozen PBMC, left unsorted. Relative to its sample, this clonotype is large. The study tagged each TCR cDNA molecule with a unique molecular identifier. One entry per CDR3 protein, called by TCRdb with MiXCR from the 5' RACE reads. This sample has roughly 590 distinct CDR3 sequences, with about 10% found just once.

The specimen comprised normal lung tissue next to the tumor, sampled at surgery. This sequence joins TRBV30 and TRBJ1-1; TRBD1 is a possible D gene (5 bases). This clonotype originated in a male donor with early-stage non-small cell lung cancer. The CDR3 nucleotides are TGTGCCTGGAGTCGACAGAGGAACACTGAAGCTTTCTTT. The encoded protein is CAWSRQRNTEAFF.